The next 23 T cell receptor beta chains were all read from a single sample in a study of blood T cell repertoires in COVID-19. The method was immunoSEQ multiplex PCR; TCRdb's version includes in-frame clones alone and lacks a portion of them. The sample gives 65,000 to 90,000 clones, 88% of which show up once; 5.1% is in the top ten. Material for sequencing was peripheral blood. The receptor set was obtained from a human donor in a cohort sampled during active COVID-19.

The rearrangement uses TRBV19 and TRBJ2-1, with 9 bases aligning to TRBD2. CDR1 and CDR2 (germline): LNHDA, SQIVND (reference sequence). V trimming: 5 bases; J trimming: 12 bases; junction bases outside the gene matches: 14. The CDR3 runs to 15 residues. CDR3 sequence: CASSEREVPTGGQFF. The CDR3 nucleotides read TGTGCCAGTAGTGAGCGGGAGGTCCCGACCGGTGGGCAGTTCTTC. Filled out from reference TRBV19 and TRBJ2-1, the complete variable domain reads DGGITQSPKYLFRKEGQNVTLSCEQNLNHDAMYWYRQDPGQGLRLIYYSQIVNDFQKGDIAEGYSVSREKKESFPLTVTSAQKNPTAFYLCASSEREVPTGGQFFGPGTRLTVL.

In its sample, this clone was seen once. The chain carries TRBV27 and TRBJ2-2, with TRBD2 as a possible D gene (6 bases). CDR3 length: 16 residues. Germline CDR1 and CDR2: MNHEY and SMNVEV (reference sequence). With 1 base removed from V and 6 bases from J, the gap between germline ends came to 15 bases. CDR3 residues: CASSLLAGPGAGELFF. CDR3 in DNA: TGTGCCAGCAGTTTATTAGCAGGGCCGGGGGCCGGGGAGCTGTTTTTT.

The genes are TRBV19 and TRBJ2-3; 7 bases fit TRBD1. The junction had 3 bases not matched to a gene; V was cut back by 1 base and J by 2 bases. The CDR3 runs 15 residues. Germline V gives CDR1 LNHDA, CDR2 SQIVND (reference sequence). The CDR3 spells CASSIGDRTTDTQYF. DNA for the CDR3: TGTGCCAGTAGTATAGGGGACAGAACCACAGATACGCAGTATTTT.

This clone has a handful of counts. This rearrangement joins TRBV27 to TRBJ2-7, with a weak D call TRBD1 (6 bases). Between the trimmed V and J ends, which lost 5 bases and 6 bases, there was a span of 14 bases. Germline values: CDR1 MNHEY, CDR2 SMNVEV (reference sequence). The length of the CDR3 is 13 residues. The DNA for the CDR3 is TGTGCCAGCAGTCCCGGAGCAGGGGCCGAGCAGTACTTC. Translation: CASSPGAGAEQYF.

The chain is built from TRBV7-2 and TRBJ2-3; D might be TRBD1 (6 bases). Trimming cost V 8 bases and J 6 bases, with 21 bases left between them. CDR3 length: 15 amino acids. The germline CDR1 and CDR2 sequences are SGHTA and FQGNSA. CDR3 in DNA: TGTGCCAGCTTGGGGGCGCCTACAAAGACGGATACGCAGTATTTT. Protein product: CASLGAPTKTDTQYF.

This chain connects TRBV5-1 to TRBJ2-1, with D perhaps matching TRBD1 (6 bases). Between the trimmed V and J ends, which lost 0 bases and 2 bases, there was a span of 9 bases. The CDR3 consists of 15 residues. Germline CDR1 reads SGHRS; CDR2 reads YFSETQ. The CDR3 nucleotides are TGCGCCAGCAGCTTGGGACAGGACCCCTACAATGAGCAGTTCTTC. Its protein is CASSLGQDPYNEQFF.

This chain joins TRBV29-1 and TRBJ2-3, with 9 bases lining up with TRBD1. There are 14 residues in the CDR3. Germline trimming cut 8 bases from V and 4 bases from J; bases unmatched to any gene: 10. Per germline, CDR1 SQVTM and CDR2 ANQGSEA. The CDR3, as DNA: TGCAGCACCAAAGGAGGACAGGGGCCAGATACGCAGTATTTT. Translation: CSTKGGQGPDTQYF.

This chain links TRBV11-2 with TRBJ1-3, with D tentatively TRBD1 (6 bases). Trimming pared 5 bases from V and 2 bases from J, leaving 16 bases between. CDR3 size: 16 residues. Germline V gene sequence: CDR1 SGHAT, CDR2 FQNNGV. CDR3 region: CASSNSGGGPGNTIYF. Here the CDR3 DNA reads TGTGCCAGCAGCAACAGTGGGGGGGGCCCTGGAAACACCATATATTTT.

The V and J genes are TRBV28 and TRBJ2-7; 10 bases map to TRBD2. Germline lookup yields CDR1 MDHEN and CDR2 SYDVKM. CDR3 length equals 15 residues. V shed 10 bases and J 4 bases; nucleotides not matched to a gene: 13. The CDR3 nucleotides are TGTGCCACCCTGCGGCGGACTAGCGGAAAATACGAGCAGTACTTC. It yields the protein CATLRRTSGKYEQYF.

This clone was found once. This chain uses TRBV5-1 with TRBJ1-1; 10 nucleotides align to TRBD1. Trimming took 0 bases from V and 5 from J; bases not matched to a gene: 4. In germline, CDR1 is SGHRS, CDR2 YFSETQ. The CDR3 length is 15 residues. The CDR3 here is CASSLEGQGWTEAFF. For the CDR3, the DNA is TGCGCCAGCAGCTTGGAGGGACAGGGGTGGACTGAAGCTTTCTTT.

This clone was observed once. The rearrangement links TRBV19 to TRBJ1-2; D perhaps matches TRBD1 (6 bases). The CDR3 has 17 residues. Trimming took off 6 bases at V and 7 bases at J, with 27 bases between the two ends. The germline gives CDR1 LNHDA, CDR2 SQIVND (reference sequence). CDR3 bases: TGTGCCAGTAGCCAGCCGACAGGTACAACTGGTCTCGGTGGCTACACCTTC. The encoded protein is CASSQPTGTTGLGGYTF.

The count of this clone is one. The chain is built from TRBV6-1 and TRBJ2-1; 7 bases align to TRBD2. The CDR3 is 14 residues long. V trimming: 3 bases; J trimming: 5 bases; junction bases outside the gene matches: 4. Germline lookup yields CDR1 MNHNS and CDR2 SASEGT. The CDR3 coding sequence is TGTGCCAGCAGTGATGGAGGGAGGGACAATGAGCAGTTCTTC. It encodes CASSDGGRDNEQFF.

The CDR3 sequence is CASSSPGLHSGANVLTF. CDR3 nucleotides: TGTGCCAGTAGCTCGCCGGGGTTACACTCTGGGGCCAACGTCCTGACTTTC. J is TRBJ2-6 and V is TRBV19; TRBD2 might be the D (5 bases). Germline V gene lookup returns CDR1 LNHDA and CDR2 SQIVND (reference sequence). The CDR3 contains 17 residues. Trimming took 6 bases from V and 0 from J, leaving 15 bases between them. Filled out from reference TRBV19 and TRBJ2-6, the complete variable domain reads DGGITQSPKYLFRKEGQNVTLSCEQNLNHDAMYWYRQDPGQGLRLIYYSQIVNDFQKGDIAEGYSVSREKKESFPLTVTSAQKNPTAFYLCASSSPGLHSGANVLTFGAGSRLTVL.

The genes are TRBV25-1 and TRBJ2-1; 9 bases align to TRBD2. Germline V gene data show CDR1 as MGHDK and CDR2 as SYGVNS. The length of the CDR3 is 18 residues. V lost 3 bases, J lost 5 bases, and 14 bases stayed unmatched. The CDR3 is CASSDSSRERGVHNEQFF. Here the CDR3 DNA reads TGTGCCAGCAGTGACTCCTCTCGGGAGCGGGGGGTCCACAATGAGCAGTTCTTC.

The chain combines TRBV18 with TRBJ2-3; 8 positions agree with TRBD1. The junction had 3 bases not matched to a gene; V was cut back by 2 bases and J by 2 bases. CDR3 length equals 15 residues. Germline CDR1 and CDR2: KGHSH and LQKENI. The CDR3 spells CASSPDRGPTDTQYF. Here the CDR3 DNA reads TGTGCCAGCTCACCAGACAGGGGCCCCACAGATACGCAGTATTTT.

The V and J genes are TRBV30 and TRBJ2-3; 7 bases are a match to TRBD2. Per the germline V gene, CDR1 is GTSNPN and CDR2 is SVGIG (reference sequence). Germline trimming cut 0 bases from V and 1 base from J; bases unmatched to any gene: 4. The CDR3 consists of 15 residues. Here the CDR3 reads CAWSVRAGGTDTQYF. CDR3 in DNA: TGTGCCTGGAGTGTACGCGCGGGAGGCACAGATACGCAGTATTTT. Drawing the rest from reference TRBV30 and TRBJ2-3, the complete variable domain is SQTIHQWPATLVQPVGSPLSLECTVEGTSNPNLYWYRQAAGRGLQLLFYSVGIGQISSEVPQNLSASRPQDRQFILSSKKLLLSDSGFYLCAWSVRAGGTDTQYFGPGTRLTVL.

A word on this clone: Mismatch with germline at one junction end may stem from a read error. The chain has TRBV6-1 and TRBJ1-2, with TRBD1 as a possible D gene (5 bases). From germline, CDR1 is MNHNS and CDR2 SASEGT. The length of the CDR3 is 17 residues. The CDR3 DNA reads as TGTGCCAGCAGCGAAGGGGCAGGTGGCCACCTTAGCTATGGCTACACCTTC. This gives the protein CASSEGAGGHLSYGYTF.

V usage is TRBV5-6 and J usage is TRBJ2-1, with D perhaps matching TRBD2 (7 bases). Germline lookup yields CDR1 SGHDT and CDR2 YYEEEE. V was trimmed by 4 bases and J by 7 bases, leaving 21 bases between them. The CDR3 is made up of 16 amino acids. The CDR3 nucleotides read TGTGCCAGCAGCGACTGGGGGGCGGGGGCCCCAAATGAGCAGTTCTTC. Its translation: CASSDWGAGAPNEQFF.

This sequence joins TRBV12-3 or TRBV12-4 and TRBJ2-5; TRBD2 is a possible D gene (5 bases). This CDR3 comprises 13 residues. V was pared by 6 bases and J by 2 bases, with 10 bases between. The CDR3 spells CASSSEVQETQYF. CDR3 sequence (DNA): TGTGCCAGCAGCTCGGAGGTTCAAGAGACCCAGTACTTC.

The chain uses TRBV3-1 (or the pseudogene TRBV3-2) and TRBJ1-5; D ambiguous. There are 17 residues in the CDR3. V was trimmed by 5 bases and J by 0 bases, leaving 17 bases between them. Germline V gene sequence: CDR1 LGHDT, CDR2 YNNKEL (reference sequence). CDR3 loop: CASSSPLTWLSNQPQHF. Written as DNA, the CDR3 is TGTGCCAGCAGCTCCCCGTTAACATGGCTTAGCAATCAGCCCCAGCATTTT.

The chain joins TRBV16 to TRBJ2-2; D not certain. V was cut by 0 bases and J by 8 bases, with 7 bases left in between. CDR3 length equals 13 residues. Germline V lookup: CDR1 KGHSY, CDR2 FQNENV. CDR3 sequence: CASSQSALGELFF. CDR3 coding DNA: TGTGCCAGCAGCCAATCAGCTTTGGGGGAGCTGTTTTTT.

The chain joins TRBV7-9 to TRBJ2-3; D is possibly TRBD1 (5 bases). Between the trimmed V and J ends, which lost 5 bases and 4 bases, there was a span of 22 bases. The CDR3 spans 17 residues. Germline V gene data show CDR1 as SEHNR and CDR2 as FQNEAQ (reference sequence). CDR3 protein: CASSPGPGSSRSDTQYF. The DNA of the CDR3 is TGTGCCAGCAGCCCAGGGCCAGGTTCGAGCAGATCAGATACGCAGTATTTT.

The chain links TRBV19 to TRBJ2-3; D might be TRBD2 (5 bases). V gave up 1 base and J gave up 1 base, with 9 bases separating them. Germline V gene sequence: CDR1 LNHDA, CDR2 SQIVND (reference sequence). The CDR3 loop spans 15 amino acids. CDR3 sequence (DNA): TGTGCCAGTAGTATAGGTGGGAGTGGCACAGATACGCAGTATTTT. Amino acids: CASSIGGSGTDTQYF.